The present T cell receptor (beta chain) was sequenced within a study of T-cell reconstitution after alpha-beta-depleted transplantation in children (TCRdb year 2016). Looking at the study overall: T-cell immune reconstitution after TCRalphabeta/CD19-depleted allogeneic hematopoietic cell transplantation in children was quantitatively tracked in the study by means of TCR repertoire profiling. On the study overall, not on this receptor specifically: The high TCRbeta diversity at day 60 in some patients was ascribed to recipient T cells and intrathymic progenitors that had survived conditioning. Hyperexpanded clone frequencies declined over subsequent months; after one year, T-cell counts and TCRbeta diversity were mostly attributed to newly produced T cells. The apparently early recovery of alphabetaT-cell counts about two months after transplant reportedly depended on only several hundred rapidly expanded clones that came from non-depleted graft cells.

Taken with the paper, the label for treatment or condition translates to: allogeneic hematopoietic cell transplantation with graft depleted of TCRalphabeta T cells and CD19 B cells. The transplant recipients were children given TCRalphabeta/CD19-depleted allogeneic hematopoietic cell grafts. Libraries were made using PCR. The sequencer was an Illumina HiSeq 2500. TCR libraries were prepared with molecular barcoding, using unique molecular identifiers to normalize TCRbeta repertoire quantification. TCRdb redid the processing of the public reads, applying fastp at Q25 and MiXCR, and retained in-frame beta chains. Rows are unified per CDR3 protein, each entry keeping the most common DNA and genes. Counted in this sample were around 90,000 distinct CDR3 sequences; about 14% of them appeared once. About 20% of the sample comes from the top ten. This clonotype was recorded a few times. Its specific antigen is unknown. Base qualities were left out, and no much larger clone turns up one base away.

V loses 6 bases at its end and J loses 0 bases; junction bases beyond the gene matches: 4. Measured from the cysteine to the phenylalanine, the CDR3 is 14 residues long. Just the 42-base CDR3 DNA is kept, in frame starting at base 1. The germline V gene (reference sequence) sets CDR1 to DFQATT and CDR2 to SNEGSKA. The source is a male patient aged 2 to 10 who had a stem cell transplant for acute lymphoblastic leukemia, so the T cells may come from the graft donor. The rearranged segments are TRBV20-1 and TRBJ2-7; 11 nucleotides in the junction match TRBD2. Source: PBMCs, mostly from graft donor cells, taken 180 days after TCRalphabeta/CD19-depleted stem cell transplant. The CDR3 region has the sequence CSASTSGSSYEQYF. The bases read TGCAGTGCCAGTACTAGCGGGAGCTCCTACGAGCAGTACTTC.